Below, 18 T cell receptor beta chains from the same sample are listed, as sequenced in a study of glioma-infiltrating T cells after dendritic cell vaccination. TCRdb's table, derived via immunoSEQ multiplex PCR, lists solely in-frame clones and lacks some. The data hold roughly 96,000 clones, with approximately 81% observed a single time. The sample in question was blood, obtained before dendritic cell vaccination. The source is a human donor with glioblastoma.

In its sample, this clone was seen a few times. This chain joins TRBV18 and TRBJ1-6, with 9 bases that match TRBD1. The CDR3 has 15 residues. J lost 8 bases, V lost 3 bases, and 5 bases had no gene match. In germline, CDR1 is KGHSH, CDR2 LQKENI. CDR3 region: CASSPLTGGDSPLHF. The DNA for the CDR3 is TGTGCCAGCTCACCCCTGACAGGGGGAGATTCACCCCTCCACTTT.

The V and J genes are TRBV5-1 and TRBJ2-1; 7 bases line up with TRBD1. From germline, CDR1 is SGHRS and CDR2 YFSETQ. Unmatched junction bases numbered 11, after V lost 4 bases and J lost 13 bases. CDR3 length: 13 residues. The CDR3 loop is CASSPGGSPGQFF. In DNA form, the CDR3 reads TGCGCCAGCAGCCCAGGGGGATCCCCAGGACAGTTCTTC.

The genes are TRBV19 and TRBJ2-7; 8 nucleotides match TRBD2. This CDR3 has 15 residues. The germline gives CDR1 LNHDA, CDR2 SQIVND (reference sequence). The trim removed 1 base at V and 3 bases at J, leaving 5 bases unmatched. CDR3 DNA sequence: TGTGCCAGTAGTATAGTAGCGGGACACTTCTACGAGCAGTACTTC. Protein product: CASSIVAGHFYEQYF. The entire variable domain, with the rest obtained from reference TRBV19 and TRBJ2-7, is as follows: DGGITQSPKYLFRKEGQNVTLSCEQNLNHDAMYWYRQDPGQGLRLIYYSQIVNDFQKGDIAEGYSVSREKKESFPLTVTSAQKNPTAFYLCASSIVAGHFYEQYFGPGTRLTVT.

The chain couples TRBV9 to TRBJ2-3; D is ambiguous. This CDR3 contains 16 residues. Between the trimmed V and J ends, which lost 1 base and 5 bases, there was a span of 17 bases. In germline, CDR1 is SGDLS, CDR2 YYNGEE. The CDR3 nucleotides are TGTGCCAGCAGCGTAAGTCTTCTAGTGCCTAAAGATACGCAGTATTTT. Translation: CASSVSLLVPKDTQYF.

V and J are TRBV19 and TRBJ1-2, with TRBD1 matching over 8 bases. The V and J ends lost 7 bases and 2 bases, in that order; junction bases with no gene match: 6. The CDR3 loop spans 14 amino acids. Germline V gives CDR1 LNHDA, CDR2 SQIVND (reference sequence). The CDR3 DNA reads TGTGCCAGTATAAATAACAGGGGGAACTATGGCTACACCTTC. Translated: CASINNRGNYGYTF.

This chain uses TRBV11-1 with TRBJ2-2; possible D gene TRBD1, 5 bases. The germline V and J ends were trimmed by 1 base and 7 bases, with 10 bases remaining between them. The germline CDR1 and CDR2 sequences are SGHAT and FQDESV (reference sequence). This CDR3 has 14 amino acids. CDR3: CASSLGTGHGELFF. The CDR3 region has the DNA TGTGCCAGCAGCTTAGGCACAGGCCACGGGGAGCTGTTTTTT.

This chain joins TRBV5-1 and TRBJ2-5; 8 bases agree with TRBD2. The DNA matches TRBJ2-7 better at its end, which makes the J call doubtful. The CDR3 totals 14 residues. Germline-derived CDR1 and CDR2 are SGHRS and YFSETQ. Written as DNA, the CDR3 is TGCGCCAGCAGCTTGGCCGGTAGCGGGAACGAGCAGTACTTC. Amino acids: CASSLAGSGNEQYF.

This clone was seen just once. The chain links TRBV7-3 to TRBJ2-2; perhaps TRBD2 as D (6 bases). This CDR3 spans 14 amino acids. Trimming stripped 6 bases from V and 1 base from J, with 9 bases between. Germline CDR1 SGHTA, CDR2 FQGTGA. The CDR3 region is CASRPGGNTGELFF. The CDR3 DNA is TGTGCCAGCAGGCCCGGGGGGAACACCGGGGAGCTGTTTTTT.

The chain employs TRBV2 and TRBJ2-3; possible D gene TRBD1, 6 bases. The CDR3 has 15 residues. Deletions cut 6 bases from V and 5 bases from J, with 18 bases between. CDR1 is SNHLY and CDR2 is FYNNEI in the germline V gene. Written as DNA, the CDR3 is TGTGCCAGCAGCGACGGGACACTCTGGGAAGATACGCAGTATTTT. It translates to CASSDGTLWEDTQYF. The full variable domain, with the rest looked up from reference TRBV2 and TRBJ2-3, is EPEVTQTPSHQVTQMGQEVILRCVPISNHLYFYWYRQILGQKVEFLVSFYNNEISEKSEIFDDQFSVERPDGSNFTLKIRSTKLEDSAMYFCASSDGTLWEDTQYFGPGTRLTVL.

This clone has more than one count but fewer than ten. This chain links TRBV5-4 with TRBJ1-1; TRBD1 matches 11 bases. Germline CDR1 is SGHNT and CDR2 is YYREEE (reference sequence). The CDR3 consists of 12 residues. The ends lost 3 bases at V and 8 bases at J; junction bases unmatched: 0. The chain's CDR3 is CASSWDRGEAFF. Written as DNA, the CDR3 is TGTGCCAGCAGCTGGGACAGGGGGGAAGCTTTCTTT. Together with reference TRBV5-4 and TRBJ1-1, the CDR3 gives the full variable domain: ETGVTQSPTHLIKTRGQQVTLRCSSQSGHNTVSWYQQALGQGPQFIFQYYREEENGRGNFPPRFSGLQFPNYSSELNVNALELDDSALYLCASSWDRGEAFFGQGTRLTVV.

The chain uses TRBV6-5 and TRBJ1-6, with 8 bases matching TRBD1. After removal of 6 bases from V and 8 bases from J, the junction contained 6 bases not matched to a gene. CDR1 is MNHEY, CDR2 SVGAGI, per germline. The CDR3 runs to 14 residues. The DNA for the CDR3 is TGTGCCAGCAGAACCAGGGGGCGAGATTCACCCCTCCACTTT. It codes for CASRTRGRDSPLHF.

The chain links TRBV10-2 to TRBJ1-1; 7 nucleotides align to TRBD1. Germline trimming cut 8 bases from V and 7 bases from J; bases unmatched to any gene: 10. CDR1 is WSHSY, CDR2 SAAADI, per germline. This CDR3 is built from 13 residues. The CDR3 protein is CASHDRARNEAFF. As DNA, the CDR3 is TGCGCCAGCCACGACAGGGCGAGAAATGAAGCTTTCTTT.

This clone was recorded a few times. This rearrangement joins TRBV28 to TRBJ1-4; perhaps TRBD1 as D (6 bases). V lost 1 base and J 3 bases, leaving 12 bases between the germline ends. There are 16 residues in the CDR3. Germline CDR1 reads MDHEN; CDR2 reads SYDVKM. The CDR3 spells CASSLFRGAANEKLFF. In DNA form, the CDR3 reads TGTGCCAGCAGTTTATTCCGGGGGGCGGCTAATGAAAAACTGTTTTTT.

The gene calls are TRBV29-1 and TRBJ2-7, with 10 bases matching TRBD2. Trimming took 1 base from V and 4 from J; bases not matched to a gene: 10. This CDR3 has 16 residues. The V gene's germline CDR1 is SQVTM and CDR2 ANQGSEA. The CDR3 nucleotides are TGCAGCGTTGAAGGAGGTCTAGCGGGGGCTTTTTACGAGCAGTACTTC. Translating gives CSVEGGLAGAFYEQYF.

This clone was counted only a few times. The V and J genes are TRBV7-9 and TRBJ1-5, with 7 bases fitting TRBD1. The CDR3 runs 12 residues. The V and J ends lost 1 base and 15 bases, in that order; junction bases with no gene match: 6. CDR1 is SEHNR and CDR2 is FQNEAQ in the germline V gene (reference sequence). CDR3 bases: TGTGCCAGCAGCTTAGGCCAGGGGGAGAGGCATTTT. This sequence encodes CASSLGQGERHF.

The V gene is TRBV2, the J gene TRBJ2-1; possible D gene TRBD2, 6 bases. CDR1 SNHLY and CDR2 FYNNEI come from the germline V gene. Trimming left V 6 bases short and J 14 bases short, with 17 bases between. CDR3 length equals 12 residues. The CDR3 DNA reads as TGTGCCAGCAGGGGTCTTAGCGGCGGTGAGTTCTTC. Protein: CASRGLSGGEFF.

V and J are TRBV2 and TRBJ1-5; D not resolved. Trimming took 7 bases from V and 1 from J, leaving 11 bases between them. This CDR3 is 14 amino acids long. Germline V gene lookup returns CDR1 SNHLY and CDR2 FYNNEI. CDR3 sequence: CASTAQWSNQPQHF. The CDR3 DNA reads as TGTGCCAGCACCGCACAATGGAGCAATCAGCCCCAGCATTTT.

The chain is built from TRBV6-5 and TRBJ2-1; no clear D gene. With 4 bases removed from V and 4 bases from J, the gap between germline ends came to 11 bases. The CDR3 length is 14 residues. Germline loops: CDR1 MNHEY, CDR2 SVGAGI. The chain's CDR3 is CASSSLGPYNEQFF. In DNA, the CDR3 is TGTGCCAGCAGTTCCCTTGGGCCATACAATGAGCAGTTCTTC.